This TCR beta chain was obtained from a study of early T cells in non-severe SARS-CoV-2 infection. About the study: Sequenced bulk RNA came from whole blood that was unsorted, and chains were unpaired.

Findings of the study overall: Private and CD4 specificities were missed by VDJdb matching, skewed to anti-spike CD8.

TCRdb re-derived calls from the 5' RACE reads in MiXCR, one entry per CDR3 protein. The sample lists about 100,000 distinct CDR3 sequences; about 13% were seen once. This clonotype was counted at least ten times. Its antigen is still unknown. The sequence derives from an adult who was a healthcare worker with PCR-confirmed SARS-CoV-2 infection or an uninfected control (not recorded which). Input material: whole blood.

DNA for the CDR3: TGTGCCAGCAGCTTAAGGGGGGAATATGGCTACACCTTC. It translates to CASSLRGEYGYTF. The chain has TRBV7-3 and TRBJ1-2; D might be TRBD1 (5 bases). Germline V CDR1 and CDR2: SGHTA, FQGTGA. This CDR3 is 13 amino acids long. The V and J ends lost 1 base and 5 bases respectively, with 8 bases between them.